This T cell receptor (beta chain) emerged from a study of blood T cell repertoires in COVID-19. Study background: Sites in the United States, Italy and Spain provided acute and convalescent COVID-19 samples. T cells, B-cell-depleted T cells, or PBMCs provided the cDNA or gDNA that served as material.

Under the authors' procedure: Researchers report that nucleated cell counts were estimated from reference gene primer amplification. Profiling relied on immunoSEQ multiplex PCR, and the TCRdb table lists in-frame clones only, not all of them. The DNA was the basis for D and trimming; V, J and clone size are from that table. The sample consists of 250,000 to 300,000 clones, under 95% of them appearing once. The length of the CDR3 is 14 residues. With 4 bases clipped from V and 5 bases from J, the junction kept 7 bases outside the gene matches. The germline V gene encodes CDR1 MNHEY and CDR2 SVGAGI. This study enrolled people aged about 18 to 90 from about two dozen US geographic areas.

The sequence was obtained from a woman between 40 and 50 years old with acute COVID-19. The J gene is TRBJ1-1, the V gene TRBV6-5; TRBD1 agrees at 7 bases. Sequencing used PBMCs or T cells enriched from blood (not recorded which). The CDR3, as DNA: TGTGCCAGCAGTTCCCCGGGACAGAGAACTGAAGCTTTCTTT. This codes for CASSSPGQRTEAFF.